One sample yielded the 3 T cell receptor beta chains listed below, sequenced in a study of cytomegalovirus exposure and HLA in healthy donors (dated by TCRdb to the late 2010s). Libraries were built with the immunoSEQ multiplex PCR assay. A mixture of 60 forward primers for TCR Vbeta segments and 13 reverse primers for TCR Jbeta segments was used in the multiplex PCR. In TCRdb, the immuneACCESS table is reduced to in-frame sequences with V and J assigned. These tables do not hold every clone; where another copy was compared, an unresolved V gene accounts for under half, and the others remain unexplained. The sample includes some 130,000 clones, with 82% observed a single time. Clones ranked in the top ten supply around 7.8% of the sample. The sequencing input was PBMCs. The receptors were sampled from a woman between 50 and 59 years old in good health and CMV-seropositive.

The chain carries TRBV2 and TRBJ2-7, with a tentative D call TRBD2 (6 bases). The CDR3 consists of 14 residues. CDR1 and CDR2 from the germline V gene are SNHLY and FYNNEI. V was pared by 1 base and J by 6 bases, with 13 bases between. The CDR3 loop reads CASSEEGGFSEQYF. For the CDR3, the DNA is TGTGCCAGCAGTGAAGAAGGAGGGTTCTCCGAGCAGTACTTC. The full variable domain, rest sourced from reference TRBV2 and TRBJ2-7, is EPEVTQTPSHQVTQMGQEVILRCVPISNHLYFYWYRQILGQKVEFLVSFYNNEISEKSEIFDDQFSVERPDGSNFTLKIRSTKLEDSAMYFCASSEEGGFSEQYFGPGTRLTVT.

The chain uses TRBV5-1 and TRBJ2-5, with a possible D match to TRBD1 (5 bases). There are 13 residues in the CDR3. V lost 4 bases to trimming and J lost 5 bases, with 12 bases between them. Germline CDR1 reads SGHRS; CDR2 reads YFSETQ. The CDR3 sequence: CASSPGHGETQYF. CDR3 bases: TGCGCCAGCAGCCCCGGACACGGGGAGACCCAGTACTTC.

This chain links TRBV4-1 with TRBJ2-5, with TRBD2 matching over 13 bases. CDR1 and CDR2 from the germline V gene are MGHRA and YSYEKL. The J segment lost 4 bases and the V segment lost 6 bases, leaving 8 bases of the junction unmatched. The CDR3 runs to 16 residues. CDR3 protein: CASSFRLAGGSETQYF. CDR3 sequence (DNA): TGCGCCAGCAGTTTCCGACTAGCGGGAGGATCAGAGACCCAGTACTTC.